This T cell receptor beta chain was observed in a study of cytomegalovirus exposure and HLA in healthy donors. The PCR used 60 Vbeta and 13 Jbeta primers. Sequenced by immunoSEQ multiplex PCR; TCRdb stores in-frame clones only, minus some. The table lists roughly 160,000 clones, about four fifths of them singletons. In the case of this clone: The antigen is undetermined.

Germline-derived CDR1 and CDR2 are LNHDA and SQIVND (reference sequence). This CDR3 region has 15 residues. V was clipped by 2 bases and J by 4 bases, with 15 bases between them. Overall study results and limits: V- and J-gene trimming of TCR beta was linked (in a later analysis) to a missense DCLRE1C variant. In a later analysis, compared with equally common non-associated chains, HLA-associated beta chains were more expanded.

V and J are TRBV19 and TRBJ2-7; maybe TRBD2 (5 bases). Sequencing used PBMCs. This clonotype originated in a male donor in good health and CMV-seronegative. The CDR3, as DNA: TGTGCCAGTAGTATAATCGGGGAACAGATGTACGAGCAGTACTTC. The encoded protein is CASSIIGEQMYEQYF.